This TCR beta chain is drawn from a study of lymphopenia after photon versus proton radiotherapy. The protocol was immunoSEQ multiplex PCR, while the TCRdb copy is restricted to in-frame clones and leaves out a portion. This table holds around 29,000 clones, approximately 90% found once. The germline V gene has CDR1 SQVTM and CDR2 ANQGSEA. The CDR3 spans 14 residues. Trimming pared 2 bases from V and 1 base from J, leaving 11 bases between. The gene calls are TRBV29-1 and TRBJ1-1, with D possibly being TRBD1 (6 bases). The specimen was peripheral blood, collected from a patient treated with proton-based radiotherapy. This receptor was taken from a woman aged 55-69 years with cholangiocarcinoma. Some clones in this sample may be carry-over from other donors' samples. DNA of the CDR3: TGCAGCGTTGAAAGGCAGGGGAGGAACACTGAAGCTTTCTTT. Translated: CSVERQGRNTEAFF.